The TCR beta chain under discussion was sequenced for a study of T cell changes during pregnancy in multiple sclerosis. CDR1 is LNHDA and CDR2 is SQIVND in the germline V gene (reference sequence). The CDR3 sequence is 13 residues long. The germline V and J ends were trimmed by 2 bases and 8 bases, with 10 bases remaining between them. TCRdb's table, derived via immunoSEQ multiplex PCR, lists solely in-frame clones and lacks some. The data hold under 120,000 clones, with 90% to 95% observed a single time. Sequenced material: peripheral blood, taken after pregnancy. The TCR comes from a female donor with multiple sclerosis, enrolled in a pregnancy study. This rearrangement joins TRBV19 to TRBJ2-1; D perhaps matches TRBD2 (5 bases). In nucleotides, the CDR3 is TGTGCCAGTAGTATAAGTCGGGGTGATGAGCAGTTCTTC. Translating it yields CASSISRGDEQFF.